These 24 T cell receptor beta chains came from one sample sequenced in a study of OX40 agonist ivuxolimab in advanced cancers. TCRdb keeps only in-frame clones here, not all; method: immunoSEQ multiplex PCR. The sample lists roughly 36,000 clones, roughly four fifths occurring once. Sequences were derived from CD4+ or CD8+ T cells sorted from blood, sampled in a trial of the OX40 agonist ivuxolimab. The receptors shown here come from an adult with an advanced solid tumor such as melanoma, head and neck, liver or kidney cancer.

This clone is medium-sized in the sample. J is TRBJ1-5 and V is TRBV2, with D unresolved. V gave up 7 bases and J gave up 1 base, with 14 bases separating them. CDR1 is SNHLY, CDR2 FYNNEI, per germline. This CDR3 spans 15 amino acids. CDR3 protein: CASKGVRTSNQPQHF. In DNA form, the CDR3 reads TGTGCCAGCAAGGGCGTAAGGACCAGCAATCAGCCCCAGCATTTT.

The chain recombines TRBV5-1 with TRBJ2-3; 9 bases align to TRBD2. J was trimmed by 8 bases and V by 0 bases; bases with no gene match: 13. The CDR3 runs to 17 residues. Looked up from germline, CDR1 is SGHRS and CDR2 is YFSETQ. As DNA, the CDR3 is TGCGCCAGCAGCTTGGCCGTTAGCGGGGGCCTCCGGGGTACGCAGTATTTT. It specifies CASSLAVSGGLRGTQYF.

This clone was recorded a few times. The chain uses TRBV29-1 and TRBJ1-1, with no clear D. The CDR3 covers 15 residues. V lost 4 bases to trimming and J lost 0 bases, with 15 bases between them. Germline loops: CDR1 SQVTM, CDR2 ANQGSEA. The DNA for the CDR3 is TGCAGCGTTGTTGACTTCTCCCCCTTGAACACTGAAGCTTTCTTT. Translation: CSVVDFSPLNTEAFF.

The chain uses TRBV11-2 and TRBJ1-2, with a weak D call TRBD1 (5 bases). The V gene's germline CDR1 is SGHAT and CDR2 FQNNGV. The CDR3 contains 16 residues. V lost 4 bases and J 2 bases, leaving 17 bases between the germline ends. CDR3 in DNA: TGTGCCAGCAGCTCGATTGTTGGGGGATCGAACTATGGCTACACCTTC. Residues: CASSSIVGGSNYGYTF.

This chain connects TRBV5-6 to TRBJ2-6; 7 bases are a match to TRBD1. V lost 1 base and J lost 3; bases outside the gene matches: 1. The CDR3 contains 15 residues. Germline CDR1 and CDR2: SGHDT and YYEEEE. Here the CDR3 reads CASSLRGLGANVLTF. Written as DNA, the CDR3 is TGTGCCAGCAGCTTGAGGGGGCTTGGGGCCAACGTCCTGACTTTC.

By sample share, this clone is medium-sized. The chain couples TRBV10-3 to TRBJ2-7, with D perhaps TRBD1 (6 bases). Looked up from germline, CDR1 is ENHRY and CDR2 is SYGVKD. CDR3 length equals 14 residues. V was shortened by 4 bases and J by 2 bases, with 12 bases between the two germline ends. The CDR3 reads CAISVDSTTYEQYF. CDR3 DNA sequence: TGTGCCATCAGTGTGGACAGTACCACCTACGAGCAGTACTTC.

This clone showed up just a few times. This chain joins TRBV2 and TRBJ1-4, with 7 positions matching TRBD1. The CDR3 is 15 amino acids. The V gene's germline CDR1 is SNHLY and CDR2 FYNNEI. With 5 bases clipped from V and 2 bases from J, the junction kept 5 bases outside the gene matches. The CDR3 DNA reads as TGTGCCAGCAGTCGCTACAGGGGTACTAATGAAAAACTGTTTTTT. As protein: CASSRYRGTNEKLFF.

This rearrangement joins TRBV11-3 to TRBJ2-1; tentative D call: TRBD1 (6 bases). Germline CDR1 and CDR2: SGHNT and YENEEA. The V gene lost 5 bases and the J gene lost 5 bases, with 10 bases spanning the gap. CDR3 length: 13 amino acids. CDR3 DNA: TGTGCCAGCAGCCGGACAGTAGACAATGAGCAGTTCTTC. It encodes CASSRTVDNEQFF.

V and J are TRBV28 and TRBJ1-2; D possibly corresponds to TRBD1 (5 bases). CDR1 and CDR2 (germline): MDHEN, SYDVKM. This CDR3 has 14 amino acids. Trimming pared 5 bases from V and 4 bases from J, leaving 14 bases between. The CDR3 DNA reads TGTGCCAGCAGTACGACGGGGCTAAGCTATGGCTACACCTTC. Translating gives CASSTTGLSYGYTF.

This clone was seen only once. The chain employs TRBV5-6 and TRBJ2-1, with D unclear. Trimming removed 2 bases from V and 1 base from J, with 4 bases in between. The CDR3 is 13 amino acids. The germline V gene has CDR1 SGHDT and CDR2 YYEEEE. The CDR3 sequence is CASSLTSYNEQFF. The CDR3 nucleotides read TGTGCCAGCAGCTTAACGTCCTACAATGAGCAGTTCTTC.

The rearrangement joins TRBV11-2 to TRBJ1-3; D unclear. Germline loops: CDR1 SGHAT, CDR2 FQNNGV. The CDR3 sequence is 16 residues long. The V and J ends lost 4 bases and 2 bases respectively, with 15 bases between them. This CDR3 reads CASSSLRRSPGNTIYF. The CDR3 DNA is TGTGCCAGCAGCTCCCTCAGGAGGTCCCCTGGAAACACCATATATTTT.

The chain carries TRBV5-8 and TRBJ1-5; no clear D gene. Trimming shortened V by 7 bases and J by 0 bases, and 14 bases separated the two germline ends. CDR3 length: 15 amino acids. CDR1 and CDR2 (germline): SGHTS, YDEGEE. CDR3 protein: CASQNLGNSNQPQHF. CDR3 nucleotides: TGTGCCAGCCAGAATCTGGGAAATAGCAATCAGCCCCAGCATTTT.

The J gene is TRBJ2-7, the V gene TRBV2; 9 nucleotides match TRBD1. V was pared by 8 bases and J by 3 bases, with 5 bases of the junction left unmatched. This CDR3 has 13 residues. CDR1 SNHLY and CDR2 FYNNEI come from the germline V gene. This chain's CDR3 is CASDGTGYYEQYF. The CDR3 coding sequence is TGTGCCAGCGACGGGACAGGGTACTACGAGCAGTACTTC.

This sequence joins TRBV5-4 and TRBJ1-2, with TRBD1 matching 9 bases. The CDR3 totals 15 residues. The germline gives CDR1 SGHNT, CDR2 YYREEE (reference sequence). Trimming took 4 bases from V and 4 from J; bases not matched to a gene: 8. The chain's CDR3 is CASSQDWTGAYGYTF. Written as DNA, the CDR3 is TGTGCCAGCAGCCAAGATTGGACAGGGGCCTATGGCTACACCTTC.

V and J are TRBV7-9 and TRBJ2-5; D is possibly TRBD2 (7 bases). With 3 bases removed from V and 4 bases from J, the gap between germline ends came to 12 bases. The CDR3 totals 14 residues. The germline V gene encodes CDR1 SEHNR and CDR2 FQNEAQ (reference sequence). The CDR3 spells CASSFYREGETQYF. CDR3 coding DNA: TGTGCCAGCAGCTTTTACAGGGAGGGAGAGACCCAGTACTTC.

V usage is TRBV30 and J usage is TRBJ1-1; D call uncertain. The V and J ends lost 5 bases and 4 bases respectively, with 8 bases between them. The CDR3 spans 11 residues. The germline gives CDR1 GTSNPN, CDR2 SVGIG (reference sequence). CDR3 region: CAWGKTTEAFF. CDR3 DNA: TGTGCCTGGGGCAAAACCACTGAAGCTTTCTTT.

The sample holds a few counts of this clone. The chain employs TRBV6-5 and TRBJ1-5; 10 positions match TRBD1. CDR1 is MNHEY, CDR2 SVGAGI, per germline. The ends lost 5 bases at V and 7 bases at J; junction bases unmatched: 8. This CDR3 region has 15 residues. The CDR3: CASSPGQGLRQPQHF. The CDR3 DNA reads TGTGCCAGCAGTCCGGGACAGGGGCTCCGGCAGCCCCAGCATTTT.

For the CDR3, the DNA is TGTGCCAGCAGCTTAGGAGACGGCCCAACTAATGAAAAACTGTTTTTT. Translated, it gives CASSLGDGPTNEKLFF. The rearrangement links TRBV7-9 to TRBJ1-4; unclear D gene. Germline V gene lookup returns CDR1 SEHNR and CDR2 FQNEAQ (reference sequence). Trimming removed 1 base from V and 0 bases from J, with 9 bases in between. There are 16 residues in the CDR3.

CDR3 residues: CASSLGDSYQPQHF. Here the CDR3 DNA reads TGTGCCAGCAGCTTAGGGGACAGTTATCAGCCCCAGCATTTT. This chain links TRBV7-3 with TRBJ1-5, with 7 positions matching TRBD1. Trimming removed 2 bases from V and 5 bases from J; junction bases left unmatched: 3. Germline V CDR1 and CDR2: SGHTA, FQGTGA. The CDR3 runs 14 residues. Based on the CDR3 plus reference TRBV7-3 and TRBJ1-5, the full variable domain is GAGVSQTPSNKVTEKGKYVELRCDPISGHTALYWYRQSLGQGPEFLIYFQGTGAADDSGLPNDRFFAVRPEGSVSTLKIQRTERGDSAVYLCASSLGDSYQPQHFGDGTRLSIL.

The chain recombines TRBV28 with TRBJ1-1, with a possible D match to TRBD1 (6 bases). The CDR3 totals 13 residues. Trimming cost V 6 bases and J 3 bases, with 11 bases left between them. CDR1 and CDR2 (germline): MDHEN, SYDVKM. The CDR3 reads CASRKTGYTEAFF. DNA of the CDR3: TGTGCCAGCAGAAAAACAGGGTACACTGAAGCTTTCTTT.

The chain links TRBV27 to TRBJ2-1; the match to TRBD2 covers 11 bases. CDR3 length: 18 residues. The junction had 14 bases not matched to a gene; V was cut back by 4 bases and J by 6 bases. CDR1 and CDR2 from the germline V gene are MNHEY and SMNVEV (reference sequence). CDR3 in DNA: TGTGCCAGCAGTTCTTACGGACTAGCGGGTAGAGTGGCCAATGAGCAGTTCTTC. Residues: CASSSYGLAGRVANEQFF.

Remarks on this clone: The junction departs from germline at one end; a sequencing error may be responsible. The genes are TRBV2 and TRBJ2-1; possible D gene TRBD2, 5 bases. Germline values: CDR1 SNHLY, CDR2 FYNNEI. This CDR3 has 12 residues. CDR3 DNA: TGTGCCAGCAGTGCGGGGTACACTGAGCAGTTCTTC. Its translation: CASSAGYTEQFF.

The genes are TRBV28 and TRBJ2-7, with no clear D. The CDR3 is 13 residues long. Germline CDR1 and CDR2: MDHEN and SYDVKM. V was pared by 10 bases and J by 3 bases, with 16 bases between. The CDR3 DNA sequence: TGTGCCACCTTCAAGGGCACTTTCTACGAGCAGTACTTC. Translation: CATFKGTFYEQYF. Full variable domain (outside the CDR3, taken from reference TRBV28 and TRBJ2-7): DVKVTQSSRYLVKRTGEKVFLECVQDMDHENMFWYRQDPGLGLRLIYFSYDVKMKEKGDIPEGYSVSREKKERFSLILESASTNQTSMYLCATFKGTFYEQYFGPGTRLTVT.

This clone was recorded only once. The rearrangement joins TRBV6-1 to TRBJ2-3; the D gene could be TRBD1 or TRBD2 (5 bases each). This CDR3 has 15 amino acids. Germline V gene data show CDR1 as MNHNS and CDR2 as SASEGT. V was pared by 4 bases and J by 4 bases, with 15 bases between. CDR3 bases: TGTGCCAGCAGTGCGGCTCTAATGGGGGCAGATACGCAGTATTTT. Protein sequence: CASSAALMGADTQYF.